The 24 T cell receptor beta chains below all came from one sample that was sequenced in a study of human T cells and chemical hapten exposure. Time point denoted: patch test 3, about 24 weeks after DPC sensitization. Sample treatment: therapeutic diphenylcyclopropenone sensitization with weekly scalp DPC. TCRdb independently ran MiXCR on the RACE reads; one entry per CDR3 protein. The sample has some 30,000 distinct CDR3 sequences; 4.5% to 7.5% are singletons. The specimen comprised whole blood, sampled in connection with sensitization to the hapten diphenylcyclopropenone (DPC). The source is a man under 40 with alopecia areata. Some clones in this sample may be carry-over from other donors' samples.

This clonotype was seen at least ten times. The J gene is TRBJ2-4, the V gene TRBV7-9; 8 bases match TRBD2. CDR1 SEHNR and CDR2 FQNEAQ come from the germline V gene (reference sequence). With 4 bases clipped from V and 3 bases from J, the junction kept 20 bases outside the gene matches. The CDR3 runs to 20 residues. The DNA of the CDR3 is TGTGCCAGCAGCTACCGGGGCAGCGGGGGCCGCCGTTTATGCAAAAACATTCAGTACTTC. Translation gives CASSYRGSGGRRLCKNIQYF.

This clonotype was observed many times. This chain connects TRBV3-2 to TRBJ1-2. TRBV3-2 is a known pseudogene. The CDR3 covers 15 residues. The CDR3 region has the DNA TGTGCCAGCAGCCAAGATATCACAGTCTCTTATGGCTACACCTTC. Amino acids: CASSQDITVSYGYTF.

This clonotype was detected many times. V gene TRBV28 combines with J gene TRBJ2-1; possible D gene TRBD1, 5 bases. The CDR3 runs 16 residues. Between the trimmed V and J ends, which lost 6 bases and 0 bases, there was a span of 15 bases. Germline V gives CDR1 MDHEN, CDR2 SYDVKM. This chain's CDR3 is CASRPLDSSSYNEQFF. The DNA for the CDR3 is TGTGCCAGCAGGCCGTTAGACAGCAGCTCCTACAATGAGCAGTTCTTC.

This clonotype was recorded at least ten times. This chain connects TRBV19 to TRBJ1-2, with D possibly TRBD1 on 6 matching bases. The CDR3 runs to 13 residues. Trimming stripped 10 bases from V and 2 bases from J, with 14 bases between. Germline CDR1 and CDR2: LNHDA and SQIVND (reference sequence). CDR3 region: CAIRQDPNYGYTF. CDR3 DNA: TGTGCCATTAGACAGGACCCGAACTATGGCTACACCTTC.

The sample holds many counts of this clonotype. Written as DNA, the CDR3 is TGTGCCAGCAGCGTAGGCCCAGCATTGGACATTCAGTACTTC. This codes for CASSVGPALDIQYF. The rearrangement uses TRBV9 and TRBJ2-4; unclear D gene. CDR1 is SGDLS and CDR2 is YYNGEE in the germline V gene. The CDR3 length is 14 residues. Trimming pared 0 bases from V and 8 bases from J, leaving 12 bases between.

This clonotype occurred many times. The chain links TRBV2 to TRBJ2-2, with a tentative D call TRBD1 (6 bases). CDR3 length: 13 amino acids. Germline V gene data show CDR1 as SNHLY and CDR2 as FYNNEI. V gave up 7 bases and J gave up 6 bases, with 12 bases separating them. CDR3 amino acids: CASMGAPPGELFF. The CDR3 coding sequence is TGTGCCAGCATGGGGGCCCCCCCCGGGGAGCTGTTTTTT.

Relative to its sample, this clonotype is medium-sized (0.01 to 0.1%). The chain combines TRBV13 with TRBJ1-1; 9 nucleotides agree with TRBD1. The length of the CDR3 is 15 residues. V lost 5 bases to trimming and J lost 4 bases; unmatched junction nucleotides: 8. Germline V lookup: CDR1 PRHDT, CDR2 FYEKMQ (reference sequence). CDR3 protein: CASSPERTGVTEAFF. The CDR3 DNA is TGTGCCAGCAGCCCAGAACGGACAGGGGTCACTGAAGCTTTCTTT.

This clonotype was seen ten or more times. The J gene is TRBJ2-7, the V gene TRBV12-3 or TRBV12-4; TRBD1 agrees at 8 bases. V was clipped by 2 bases and J by 6 bases; unmatched bases: 6. The CDR3 is 14 amino acids. Here the CDR3 reads CASSLLTGAGEQYF. The DNA of the CDR3 is TGTGCCAGCAGTTTATTGACAGGGGCTGGCGAGCAGTACTTC.

Ten or more counts support this clonotype. The junction departs from the called germline gene at one end, perhaps through a read error. The J gene is TRBJ2-5, the V gene TRBV7-2, with 11 bases lining up with TRBD1. Germline CDR1 and CDR2: SGHTA and FQGNSA. This CDR3 is built from 14 residues. Here the CDR3 DNA reads TGTGCCAGCACCCCGGACAGGGGGCAAGGGACCCAGTACTTC. This encodes CASTPDRGQGTQYF.

The rearrangement joins TRBV9 to TRBJ2-7; no reliable D call. Germline values: CDR1 SGDLS, CDR2 YYNGEE. The CDR3 is made up of 14 amino acids. Trimming removed 1 base at V and 2 bases at J, with 10 bases between. The CDR3 DNA reads TGTGCCAGCAGCGTAAGGGAAATGACCTACGAGCAGTACTTC. Protein product: CASSVREMTYEQYF.

This clonotype appeared many times. The rearrangement joins TRBV10-2 to TRBJ2-7; either TRBD1 or TRBD2 may supply D (6 bases each). Germline-derived CDR1 and CDR2 are WSHSY and SAAADI. This CDR3 contains 16 residues. Deletions cut 0 bases from V and 5 bases from J, with 17 bases between. Here the CDR3 reads CASSESGLWGAHEQYF. CDR3 DNA sequence: TGCGCCAGCAGTGAGTCGGGACTCTGGGGGGCCCACGAGCAGTACTTC.

This clonotype was seen repeatedly, ten times or more. The chain links TRBV7-9 to TRBJ1-2, with D tentatively TRBD1 (5 bases). Germline V gene sequence: CDR1 SEHNR, CDR2 FQNEAQ (reference sequence). The CDR3 loop spans 15 amino acids. V was pared by 5 bases and J by 3 bases, with 16 bases between. CDR3 protein: CASSKTAPGHYGYTF. CDR3 DNA sequence: TGTGCCAGCAGCAAGACAGCGCCGGGTCACTATGGCTACACCTTC.

This clonotype was seen ten or more times. The rearrangement uses TRBV9 and TRBJ2-3; D uncertain. Trimming left V 0 bases short and J 0 bases short, with 8 bases between. The CDR3 totals 15 residues. The V gene's germline CDR1 is SGDLS and CDR2 YYNGEE. CDR3 in amino acids: CASSVAAASTDTQYF. CDR3 bases: TGTGCCAGCAGCGTAGCAGCAGCTAGCACAGATACGCAGTATTTT. Full variable domain (rest looked up from reference TRBV9 and TRBJ2-3): DSGVTQTPKHLITATGQRVTLRCSPRSGDLSVYWYQQSLDQGLQFLIQYYNGEERAKGNILERFSAQQFPDLHSELNLSSLELGDSALYFCASSVAAASTDTQYFGPGTRLTVL.

This clonotype has ten or more counts. The J gene is TRBJ1-1, the V gene TRBV12-3 or TRBV12-4; 8 bases are a match to TRBD1. The CDR3 consists of 17 residues. V shed 4 bases, J shed 1 base, and the junction held 11 bases outside the gene matches. The CDR3 is CASSSWGWTGPNTEAFF. The CDR3, as DNA: TGTGCCAGCAGTTCCTGGGGGTGGACAGGGCCGAACACTGAAGCTTTCTTT.

The sample holds many counts of this clonotype. The rearrangement links TRBV19 to TRBJ1-2, with 7 positions matching TRBD1. The CDR3 has 15 amino acids. J lost 4 bases, V lost 5 bases, and 10 bases had no gene match. In germline, CDR1 is LNHDA, CDR2 SQIVND (reference sequence). Here the CDR3 DNA reads TGTGCCAGTAGTCTTCTACCGGGACAGACCTATGGCTACACCTTC. Translating gives CASSLLPGQTYGYTF.

This clonotype was counted ten times or more. V is TRBV14 and J is TRBJ2-7; possible D gene TRBD2, 6 bases. This CDR3 has 15 residues. The V end lost 1 base, the J end lost 4 bases, and 14 bases lay between the germline ends. Germline V gene sequence: CDR1 SGHDN, CDR2 FVKESK. The CDR3 protein is CASSQVHGGGYEQYF. In DNA form, the CDR3 reads TGTGCCAGCAGCCAAGTTCACGGGGGAGGTTACGAGCAGTACTTC.

This clonotype showed up many times. This chain connects TRBV28 to TRBJ1-4; no firm D call. V shed 10 bases and J shed 5 bases, with 20 bases lying between them. Germline lookup yields CDR1 MDHEN and CDR2 SYDVKM. The CDR3 totals 15 residues. The CDR3 is CATSSSGLINEKLFF. The CDR3 region has the DNA TGTGCCACCTCCTCTTCCGGACTGATAAATGAAAAACTGTTTTTT.

As regards this clonotype: A much larger clone sits a single nucleotide away, making a read error possible. The chain couples TRBV6-5 to TRBJ1-1; 7 nucleotides line up with TRBD1. CDR3 length: 12 residues. Looked up from germline, CDR1 is MNHEY and CDR2 is SVGAGI. CDR3: CASRQGNTVAFF. CDR3 in DNA: TGTGCCAGCAGACAGGGGAACACTGTAGCTTTCTTT.

CDR3 coding DNA: TGTGCCAGCAGTTTCCATCGGGCATTGGGTGGAAACACCATATATTTT. It specifies CASSFHRALGGNTIYF. The V and J genes are TRBV7-2 and TRBJ1-3; D not resolved. The CDR3 contains 16 residues. Trimming stripped 6 bases from V and 3 bases from J, with 18 bases between. Per the germline V gene, CDR1 is SGHTA and CDR2 is FQGNSA.

This clonotype was seen at least ten times. The chain recombines TRBV7-3 with TRBJ2-4; 8 bases are shared with TRBD1. The germline CDR1 and CDR2 sequences are SGHTA and FQGTGA. The V and J ends lost 5 bases and 6 bases, in that order; junction bases with no gene match: 3. CDR3 length equals 13 residues. The CDR3 spells CASSAGQGNIQYF. The DNA for the CDR3 is TGTGCCAGCAGCGCCGGACAGGGAAACATTCAGTACTTC.

This clonotype was detected a few times. This chain links TRBV27 with TRBJ2-1, with D perhaps matching TRBD2 (5 bases). V was trimmed by 5 bases and J by 0 bases, leaving 14 bases between them. The germline V gene has CDR1 MNHEY and CDR2 SMNVEV (reference sequence). CDR3 length equals 16 residues. CDR3 DNA sequence: TGTGCCAGCAGTCCGCTTAGTGGGAGCTCCTACAATGAGCAGTTCTTC. Residues: CASSPLSGSSYNEQFF.

This clonotype came up many times. V usage is TRBV11-2 and J usage is TRBJ1-3; D may be TRBD1 (5 bases). Germline V gives CDR1 SGHAT, CDR2 FQNNGV. This CDR3 spans 15 amino acids. Trimming stripped 3 bases from V and 2 bases from J, with 11 bases between. CDR3 protein: CASSFSTGPGNTIYF. In nucleotides, the CDR3 is TGTGCCAGCAGCTTTTCCACAGGCCCTGGAAACACCATATATTTT. The variable domain in full, completed from reference TRBV11-2 and TRBJ1-3, reads EAGVAQSPRYKIIEKRQSVAFWCNPISGHATLYWYQQILGQGPKLLIQFQNNGVVDDSQLPKDRFSAERLKGVDSTLKIQPAKLEDSAVYLCASSFSTGPGNTIYFGEGSWLTVV.

This clonotype was detected many times. This chain connects TRBV7-6 to TRBJ2-1; 11 bases are a match to TRBD2. The trim removed 1 base at V and 9 bases at J, leaving 8 bases unmatched. CDR1 is SGHVS and CDR2 is FNYEAQ in the germline V gene. CDR3 length: 16 residues. CDR3 in DNA: TGTGCCAGCAGCTTAGGTTATAGCGGGAGGGTGAGTGAGCAGTTCTTC. Amino acids: CASSLGYSGRVSEQFF. The complete variable domain, with remaining parts taken from reference TRBV7-6 and TRBJ2-1, reads GAGVSQSPRYKVTKRGQDVALRCDPISGHVSLYWYRQALGQGPEFLTYFNYEAQQDKSGLPNDRFSAERPEGSISTLTIQRTEQRDSAMYRCASSLGYSGRVSEQFFGPGTRLTVL.

This clonotype was seen many times. V gene TRBV20-1 combines with J gene TRBJ1-2, with D hard to call. CDR3 length equals 13 residues. V lost 3 bases and J 5 bases, leaving 13 bases between the germline ends. In germline, CDR1 is DFQATT, CDR2 SNEGSKA (reference sequence). CDR3 DNA sequence: TGCAGTGCTAGCGTTGCAGAACTTTATGGCTACACCTTC. As protein: CSASVAELYGYTF.